These T cell receptor beta chains were read from a single sample in a study of T cell changes during pregnancy in multiple sclerosis. The protocol was immunoSEQ multiplex PCR, while the TCRdb copy is restricted to in-frame clones and leaves out a portion. The sample lists around 65,000 clones, 88% occurring once. This specimen consisted of peripheral blood, obtained in the first trimester of pregnancy. These receptors originate from a female donor with multiple sclerosis, enrolled in a pregnancy study. The CDR3 runs from the conserved cysteine through the conserved F or W. Each record gives: D gene, J gene, clone size, V gene, CDR3 protein, CDR3 DNA. A D gene is named only where the DNA matches it firmly. The size of a clone is reported for some rows only, either as once, few or many, or as a class for expanded clones.

TRBD1	TRBJ1-2	.	TRBV28	CASIGFRDRGIYGYTF	TGTGCCAGCATCGGTTTTAGGGACAGGGGAATCTATGGCTACACCTTC
.	TRBJ2-2	once	TRBV5-1	CASSLAAVANTGELFF	TGCGCCAGCAGCTTGGCAGCGGTCGCGAACACCGGGGAGCTGTTTTTT
TRBD1	TRBJ2-1	once	TRBV18	CASSPPGQGDNEQFF	TGTGCCAGCTCGCCCCCAGGACAGGGAGATAATGAGCAGTTCTTC
TRBD2	TRBJ2-3	.	TRBV27	CASRQLAVTITDTQYF	TGTGCCAGCAGGCAACTAGCGGTGACGATCACAGATACGCAGTATTTT
TRBD1	TRBJ1-2	once	TRBV30	CAWSGDRDGYTF	TGTGCCTGGAGTGGGGACAGGGATGGCTACACCTTC
.	TRBJ2-2	.	TRBV30	CAWSVGGIDHGELFF	TGTGCCTGGAGTGTAGGCGGGATAGATCACGGGGAGCTGTTTTTT
.	TRBJ2-1	.	TRBV7-3	CASSVSAEAYNEQFF	TGTGCCAGCAGCGTTTCAGCGGAGGCCTACAATGAGCAGTTCTTC
TRBD1	TRBJ1-1	.	TRBV7-8	CAGVGQGAPEAFF	TGTGCCGGGGTGGGACAGGGGGCCCCTGAAGCTTTCTTT
.	TRBJ2-3	once	TRBV25-1	CASSPRDNTDTQYF	TGTGCCAGCAGTCCCCGGGACAACACAGATACGCAGTATTTT
TRBD2	TRBJ2-1	.	TRBV11-2	CASSFPPGGRNYEQFF	TGTGCCAGCAGCTTCCCCCCGGGCGGGAGGAATTATGAGCAGTTCTTC
TRBD2	TRBJ2-2	.	TRBV9	CASSVAWTSGSITGELFF	TGTGCCAGCAGCGTAGCTTGGACTAGCGGGAGCATCACCGGGGAGCTGTTTTTT
TRBD2	TRBJ2-5	.	TRBV20-1	CSTSAETQYF	TGCAGCACTAGCGCAGAGACCCAGTACTTC
TRBD1	TRBJ2-7	.	TRBV5-6	CASSSSPGQGTDF	TGTGCCAGCAGCTCATCACCGGGACAGGGGACGGACTTC
TRBD2	TRBJ2-1	.	TRBV6-6	CASSGLAAVNEQFF	TGTGCCAGCAGTGGACTAGCGGCCGTCAATGAGCAGTTCTTC
.	TRBJ2-3	.	TRBV29-1	CSVDHRGSGTDTQYF	TGCAGCGTTGATCATCGGGGATCTGGCACAGATACGCAGTATTTT
TRBD2	TRBJ2-7	.	TRBV7-9	CASSLGISREGSYEQYF	TGTGCCAGCAGCTTAGGTATATCGCGGGAGGGTTCCTACGAGCAGTACTTC
TRBD1	TRBJ2-6	.	TRBV27	CASSSGQGGGPGANVLTF	TGTGCCAGCAGTTCAGGACAGGGGGGGGGTCCTGGGGCCAACGTCCTGACTTTC
TRBD2	TRBJ2-5	.	TRBV12-5	CASGLAGGLEETQYF	TGTGCTAGTGGTTTGGCGGGAGGCCTCGAAGAGACCCAGTACTTC
.	TRBJ2-1	.	TRBV6-1	CAGHRDPANEQFF	TGTGCCGGGCACAGGGATCCGGCCAATGAGCAGTTCTTC
TRBD2	TRBJ2-7	.	TRBV30	CAWSVKWRGTTVSYEQYF	TGTGCCTGGAGTGTCAAGTGGCGGGGGACTACGGTCTCCTACGAGCAGTACTTC
TRBD2	TRBJ2-1	.	TRBV7-2	CASSLDGGSAYEQFF	TGTGCCAGCAGCTTAGACGGCGGGAGTGCCTATGAGCAGTTCTTC
TRBD2	TRBJ2-5	.	TRBV5-1	CASSLISGRSETQYF	TGCGCCAGCAGCTTGATTAGCGGGAGGTCAGAGACCCAGTACTTC
TRBD2	TRBJ2-3	.	TRBV6-1	CASLAGEVGDTQYF	TGTGCCAGCCTAGCGGGAGAAGTGGGAGATACGCAGTATTTT
TRBD2	TRBJ2-2	once	TRBV5-1	CASSQAGTSATGELFF	TGCGCCAGCAGCCAGGCAGGGACTAGCGCCACCGGGGAGCTGTTTTTT
.	TRBJ2-1	.	TRBV29-1	CSVEGSGTHVGNEQFF	TGCAGCGTTGAAGGGAGTGGGACTCATGTGGGAAATGAGCAGTTCTTC
.	TRBJ2-6	.	TRBV30	CAWDRRVLSGANVLTF	TGTGCCTGGGACAGGCGAGTACTCTCTGGGGCCAACGTCCTGACTTTC
TRBD2	TRBJ2-1	.	TRBV5-4	CASSPEAGGYNEQFF	TGTGCCAGCAGCCCCGAAGCGGGAGGCTACAATGAGCAGTTCTTC
.	TRBJ2-2	.	TRBV14	CASSPMSTGELFF	TGTGCCAGCAGCCCGATGAGCACCGGGGAGCTGTTTTTT
TRBD2	TRBJ2-7	.	TRBV5-6	CASSLAVAGGPVYEQYF	TGTGCCAGCAGCTTGGCGGTAGCGGGAGGGCCCGTCTACGAGCAGTACTTC
.	TRBJ2-1	.	TRBV5-4	CASKRSSEYNEQFF	TGTGCCAGCAAAAGGTCTAGCGAATACAATGAGCAGTTCTTC
.	TRBJ1-2	.	TRBV11-2	CASSLDSSGADGYTF	TGTGCCAGCAGCTTAGATTCTTCAGGGGCCGATGGCTACACCTTC
.	TRBJ2-7	.	TRBV18	CASSPSRVYGEQYF	TGTGCCAGCTCACCCTCCAGGGTATATGGCGAGCAGTACTTC
.	TRBJ2-3	once	TRBV18	CASSPPRRTSTDTQYF	TGTGCCAGCTCACCACCAAGGAGAACCAGCACAGATACGCAGTATTTT
TRBD1	TRBJ1-2	.	TRBV6-5	CASRMGQGNGYTF	TGTGCCAGCAGGATGGGACAGGGTAACGGCTACACCTTC
.	TRBJ2-1	.	TRBV7-9	CASSLVGVSRDEQFF	TGTGCCAGCAGCTTAGTTGGGGTTTCGCGGGATGAGCAGTTCTTC
TRBD2	TRBJ2-7	.	TRBV5-1	CASSLTSGRSSYEQYF	TGCGCCAGCAGCTTGACTAGCGGGAGGAGCTCCTACGAGCAGTACTTC
.	TRBJ1-4	once	TRBV28	CASSFTLRGGRESNEKLFF	TGTGCCAGCAGTTTTACCCTCCGGGGGGGTCGAGAGTCTAATGAAAAACTGTTTTTT
TRBD2	TRBJ2-1	.	TRBV6-5	CASSYGGTSGSNEQFF	TGTGCCAGCAGTTACGGCGGGACTAGCGGGAGTAATGAGCAGTTCTTC
.	TRBJ2-1	.	TRBV10-3	CAISPDSSPNEQFF	TGTGCCATCAGCCCGGACTCTAGCCCCAATGAGCAGTTCTTC
.	TRBJ2-7	.	TRBV11-2	CASSLTPDRPLEEQYF	TGTGCCAGCAGCTTAACCCCTGACAGACCTCTGGAGGAGCAGTACTTC
TRBD2	TRBJ2-3	.	TRBV7-3	CASSPGGAEADTQYF	TGTGCCAGCAGTCCCGGGGGGGCCGAGGCAGATACGCAGTATTTT
.	TRBJ2-2	few	TRBV29-1	CSVLLGAGTGELFF	TGCAGCGTTCTTCTGGGGGCTGGGACCGGGGAGCTGTTTTTT
.	TRBJ1-2	few	TRBV6-1	CASKGAYYGYTF	TGTGCCAGCAAAGGGGCTTACTATGGCTACACCTTC
TRBD2	TRBJ2-7	once	TRBV5-1	CASSLGTSGSIHEQYF	TGCGCCAGCAGCTTAGGGACTAGCGGGAGTATCCACGAGCAGTACTTC
.	TRBJ1-1	few	TRBV5-1	CASSFARVDTEAFF	TGCGCCAGCAGCTTCGCCAGGGTTGATACTGAAGCTTTCTTT
.	TRBJ2-3	.	TRBV5-1	CASSSTSTSGLADTQYF	TGCGCCAGCAGCTCAACCTCGACTAGTGGGCTCGCAGATACGCAGTATTTT
TRBD2	TRBJ2-7	.	TRBV19	CASSIVLAGRYEQYF	TGTGCCAGTAGTATAGTCCTAGCGGGAAGGTACGAGCAGTACTTC
TRBD1	TRBJ1-1	.	TRBV6-1	CASSEVGTGTLNTEAFF	TGTGCCAGCAGTGAAGTCGGGACAGGGACCCTGAACACTGAAGCTTTCTTT
.	TRBJ2-2	few	TRBV19	CASAQLRGLGGELFF	TGTGCCAGTGCCCAACTTCGGGGTCTGGGCGGGGAGCTGTTTTTT
TRBD2	TRBJ2-2	.	TRBV19	CASTLALGGFLAGELFF	TGTGCCAGTACCCTCGCCTTGGGAGGGTTCCTAGCCGGGGAGCTGTTTTTT
.	TRBJ1-3	.	TRBV7-9	CASSIYSVSGNTIYF	TGTGCCAGCAGCATCTACAGTGTCTCTGGAAACACCATATATTTT
.	TRBJ2-3	.	TRBV18	CASSLAKSTDTQYF	TGTGCCAGCTCACTGGCAAAGAGCACAGATACGCAGTATTTT
TRBD1	TRBJ1-4	.	TRBV30	CACQGQSNEKLFF	TGTGCCTGTCAGGGACAGTCTAATGAAAAACTGTTTTTT